Listed below are T cell receptor beta chains from one sample, sequenced in a study of blood T cell repertoires in COVID-19. The protocol was immunoSEQ multiplex PCR, while the TCRdb copy is restricted to in-frame clones and leaves out a portion. The sample has approximately 160,000 clones; 85% to 90% are singletons. What was sequenced was peripheral blood. These receptor sequences come from a man aged 55 to 70 with COVID-19, enrolled during active disease. Both conserved end residues are part of each CDR3. Each record gives: D gene, V gene, J gene, CDR3 protein. The D gene is left open where the match is weak.

D gene: TRBD1; V gene: TRBV9; J gene: TRBJ1-1; CDR3 protein: CASSTGVVTEAFF
D gene: TRBD1; V gene: TRBV5-1; J gene: TRBJ1-1; CDR3 protein: CASSVNPGQGASNTEAFF
D gene: TRBD2; V gene: TRBV9; J gene: TRBJ2-3; CDR3 protein: CASSVGSGLAGLTDTQYF
D gene: TRBD1; V gene: TRBV2; J gene: TRBJ1-5; CDR3 protein: CASSGTGYQPQHF
D gene: NA; V gene: TRBV7-2; J gene: TRBJ2-1; CDR3 protein: CASSLVRPGVSYNEQFF
D gene: NA; V gene: TRBV4-1; J gene: TRBJ2-2; CDR3 protein: CASSLSQGIGTGELFF
D gene: NA; V gene: TRBV7-9; J gene: TRBJ1-3; CDR3 protein: CASSLHPGSGNTIYF
D gene: TRBD1; V gene: TRBV3-1/TRBV3-2; J gene: TRBJ1-5; CDR3 protein: CASSQVVDRGWEPQHF
D gene: NA; V gene: TRBV19; J gene: TRBJ2-5; CDR3 protein: CASSIDGGGRETQYF
D gene: TRBD1; V gene: TRBV18; J gene: TRBJ2-7; CDR3 protein: CASSPGTGGYEQYF
D gene: TRBD1; V gene: TRBV27; J gene: TRBJ2-5; CDR3 protein: CASSNSDRQETQYF
D gene: NA; V gene: TRBV5-4; J gene: TRBJ2-4; CDR3 protein: CASSLFDRENIQYF
D gene: NA; V gene: TRBV9; J gene: TRBJ2-5; CDR3 protein: CASSPPGLGETQYF
D gene: TRBD1; V gene: TRBV7-8; J gene: TRBJ1-2; CDR3 protein: CASSLRDRAYGYTF
D gene: NA; V gene: TRBV10-3; J gene: TRBJ2-1; CDR3 protein: CATKQGDEQFF
D gene: TRBD2; V gene: TRBV7-2; J gene: TRBJ2-1; CDR3 protein: CASSSSSGAYNEQFF
D gene: NA; V gene: TRBV7-3; J gene: TRBJ2-7; CDR3 protein: CASSLMSGQYF
D gene: NA; V gene: TRBV5-6; J gene: TRBJ2-2; CDR3 protein: CASSPLERDTGELFF
D gene: NA; V gene: TRBV21-1; J gene: TRBJ2-4; CDR3 protein: CANQKAKNIQYF
D gene: TRBD1; V gene: TRBV5-1; J gene: TRBJ1-2; CDR3 protein: CASALDRGSYGYTF
D gene: TRBD1; V gene: TRBV11-3; J gene: TRBJ1-2; CDR3 protein: CASSLDQGARNGYTF
D gene: TRBD1; V gene: TRBV18; J gene: TRBJ2-1; CDR3 protein: CASSAPGQGAYSSYNEQFF
D gene: TRBD2; V gene: TRBV4-1; J gene: TRBJ2-1; CDR3 protein: CASSQSGGSSYNEQFF
D gene: TRBD1; V gene: TRBV5-8; J gene: TRBJ1-2; CDR3 protein: CASSLGGQGRTIGYTF
D gene: NA; V gene: TRBV28; J gene: TRBJ1-2; CDR3 protein: CASRNPTDSYGYTF
D gene: NA; V gene: TRBV18; J gene: TRBJ2-3; CDR3 protein: CASSPYKGELTQYF
D gene: TRBD1; V gene: TRBV7-2; J gene: TRBJ2-2; CDR3 protein: CASSGQTGALSGELFF
D gene: TRBD1; V gene: TRBV6-5; J gene: TRBJ2-7; CDR3 protein: CASRDGTASYEQYF
D gene: TRBD2; V gene: TRBV24-1; J gene: TRBJ2-3; CDR3 protein: CATSEYGTTTDTQYF
D gene: TRBD2; V gene: TRBV7-7; J gene: TRBJ2-1; CDR3 protein: CASSAREGFSGVYNEQFF
D gene: TRBD1; V gene: TRBV12-3/TRBV12-4; J gene: TRBJ1-2; CDR3 protein: CASSVDRGYGYTF
D gene: TRBD1; V gene: TRBV3-1/TRBV3-2; J gene: TRBJ1-2; CDR3 protein: CASSASLDREDNYGYTF
D gene: NA; V gene: TRBV4-3; J gene: TRBJ2-1; CDR3 protein: CASSPGWTPGSGEQFF
D gene: TRBD1; V gene: TRBV3-1/TRBV3-2; J gene: TRBJ2-1; CDR3 protein: CASSPRTGTYNEQFF
D gene: TRBD1; V gene: TRBV10-2; J gene: TRBJ1-2; CDR3 protein: CASSDQKGQNLNYGYTF
D gene: TRBD1; V gene: TRBV29-1; J gene: TRBJ1-2; CDR3 protein: CSVPRTGLSNYGYTF
D gene: TRBD1; V gene: TRBV27; J gene: TRBJ1-5; CDR3 protein: CASSMGQGNQPQHF